Sequencing of this T cell receptor beta chain was carried out in a study of blood T cells in healthy people across ages. CDR1 and CDR2 from the germline V gene are MNHEY and SVGAGI. CDR3 size: 16 residues. V was shortened by 2 bases and J by 0 bases, with 13 bases between the two germline ends. Using a J-beta primer mix together with a sample-barcoded 5' primer, a second PCR was run for roughly 7 to 12 cycles. Via MiXCR, TCRdb re-called the 5' RACE reads, giving one row per CDR3 protein. The data contain hundreds of thousands of distinct CDR3 sequences, under 30% of them singletons. Separately, the same data were catalogued under a study of T cells of mothers and their children. That study reports: Study donors consisted of a few healthy Caucasian mothers and their six children. All extracted RNA went into cDNA synthesis, around 1.4 ug per 15 ul. Normalized overlap was always slightly, never significantly, higher in related than unrelated mother-child pairs.

The clonotype originates from a boy under 18 in good health. Sequencing was done on a sample of blood. V usage is TRBV6-5 and J usage is TRBJ1-1, with D possibly matching TRBD1 (5 bases). CDR3 region: CASSYEEGLMNTEAFF. The DNA for the CDR3 is TGTGCCAGCAGTTACGAAGAGGGGTTAATGAACACTGAAGCTTTCTTT.